Shown below are 24 T cell receptor beta chains from a single sample sequenced in a study of Tregs in tolerant kidney transplant recipients. Repertoires were generated with immunoSEQ multiplex PCR, while TCRdb's copy carries only in-frame clones and drops some. The sample contains more than 90,000 clones, roughly 93% of which appear only once. The specimen sequenced was CD4+ T cells from blood. The receptors shown here come from a human donor in good health.

This clone has a handful of counts. This sequence joins TRBV5-1 and TRBJ1-5, with a possible D match to TRBD1 (6 bases). The germline V and J ends were trimmed by 3 bases and 2 bases, with 12 bases remaining between them. The CDR3 consists of 15 residues. In germline, CDR1 is SGHRS, CDR2 YFSETQ. CDR3 in amino acids: CASSSGVVGNQPQHF. CDR3 sequence (DNA): TGCGCCAGCAGCTCAGGGGTTGTGGGCAATCAGCCCCAGCATTTT.

The rearrangement joins TRBV2 to TRBJ2-1, with D possibly matching TRBD1 (6 bases). The length of the CDR3 is 13 residues. Per germline, CDR1 SNHLY and CDR2 FYNNEI. Trimming removed 8 bases at V and 0 bases at J, with 8 bases between. The chain's CDR3 is CASGTSSYNEQFF. CDR3 nucleotide sequence: TGTGCCAGCGGGACAAGCTCCTACAATGAGCAGTTCTTC. Looking up the rest from reference TRBV2 and TRBJ2-1 gives the full variable domain: EPEVTQTPSHQVTQMGQEVILRCVPISNHLYFYWYRQILGQKVEFLVSFYNNEISEKSEIFDDQFSVERPDGSNFTLKIRSTKLEDSAMYFCASGTSSYNEQFFGPGTRLTVL.

The rearrangement joins TRBV2 to TRBJ1-1, with a possible D match to TRBD1 (6 bases). Trimming removed 4 bases from V and 0 bases from J, with 12 bases in between. Germline lookup yields CDR1 SNHLY and CDR2 FYNNEI. The CDR3 is 15 residues long. CDR3 coding DNA: TGTGCCAGCAGTGTGGACAGATTCATGAACACTGAAGCTTTCTTT. Translation: CASSVDRFMNTEAFF.

J is TRBJ2-1 and V is TRBV27; 9 bases line up with TRBD1. The germline V gene encodes CDR1 MNHEY and CDR2 SMNVEV (reference sequence). The CDR3 contains 14 residues. After removal of 7 bases from V and 5 bases from J, the junction contained 6 bases not matched to a gene. The CDR3 DNA follows: TGTGCCAGCAAGGCGAGGACAGGGGACAATGAGCAGTTCTTC. Translating gives CASKARTGDNEQFF.

The V gene is TRBV30, the J gene TRBJ2-1; D perhaps matches TRBD2 (6 bases). The germline CDR1 and CDR2 sequences are GTSNPN and SVGIG (reference sequence). This CDR3 comprises 13 residues. Trimming took off 2 bases at V and 10 bases at J, with 15 bases between the two ends. CDR3 in amino acids: CAWSRDSLGEQFF. CDR3 DNA sequence: TGTGCCTGGAGTAGGGACTCCCTAGGGGAGCAGTTCTTC. Supplemented by reference TRBV30 and TRBJ2-1, the full variable domain reads SQTIHQWPATLVQPVGSPLSLECTVEGTSNPNLYWYRQAAGRGLQLLFYSVGIGQISSEVPQNLSASRPQDRQFILSSKKLLLSDSGFYLCAWSRDSLGEQFFGPGTRLTVL.

The J gene is TRBJ1-1, the V gene TRBV15; a weak D match, TRBD1 (6 bases). V lost 4 bases and J 10 bases, leaving 16 bases between the germline ends. CDR3 length: 13 amino acids. Per the germline V gene, CDR1 is LNHNV and CDR2 is YYDKDF (reference sequence). The CDR3 DNA sequence: TGTGCCACCAGCAAACAGGGATTCGGCCGAGCTTTCTTT. This translates into CATSKQGFGRAFF. The entire variable domain, with the rest obtained from reference TRBV15 and TRBJ1-1, is as follows: DAMVIQNPRYQVTQFGKPVTLSCSQTLNHNVMYWYQQKSSQAPKLLFHYYDKDFNNEADTPDNFQSRRPNTSFCFLDIRSPGLGDTAMYLCATSKQGFGRAFFGQGTRLTVV.

V is TRBV9 and J is TRBJ2-3, with D possibly being TRBD2 (6 bases). Germline V gives CDR1 SGDLS, CDR2 YYNGEE. V dropped 0 bases and J dropped 2 bases, with 28 bases sitting between them. The CDR3 has 21 amino acids. CDR3 protein: CASSVGWGKTETSLPTDTQYF. DNA for the CDR3: TGTGCCAGCAGCGTAGGTTGGGGTAAGACAGAAACTAGCCTTCCCACAGATACGCAGTATTTT.

The chain is built from TRBV6-5 and TRBJ2-5; 12 nucleotides line up with TRBD2. The CDR3 has 16 residues. Per germline, CDR1 MNHEY and CDR2 SVGAGI. The ends lost 2 bases at V and 2 bases at J; junction bases unmatched: 3. CDR3 sequence reads: CASSYGLAGKQETQYF. CDR3 DNA: TGTGCCAGCAGTTACGGACTAGCGGGGAAACAAGAGACCCAGTACTTC.

The CDR3 sequence is CASSPGRRDTEAFF. CDR3 bases: TGTGCCAGCAGCCCCGGGAGGCGGGACACTGAAGCTTTCTTT. The rearrangement links TRBV6-5 to TRBJ1-1; D gene ambiguous. The CDR3 loop spans 14 amino acids. CDR1 is MNHEY and CDR2 is SVGAGI in the germline V gene. V lost 6 bases and J 3 bases, leaving 14 bases between the germline ends.

CDR3 loop: CASSLGDRGASYGYTF. CDR3 DNA: TGTGCCAGCAGCTTAGGGGACAGGGGCGCGTCGTATGGCTACACCTTC. The rearrangement joins TRBV7-9 to TRBJ1-2, with 10 bases aligning to TRBD1. The CDR3 has 16 amino acids. Germline assignment: CDR1 SEHNR and CDR2 FQNEAQ (reference sequence). V gave up 1 base and J gave up 5 bases; unmatched junction bases: 7.

The rearrangement joins TRBV25-1 to TRBJ2-1; 11 bases line up with TRBD2. The CDR3 extends over 17 amino acids. With V trimmed by 0 bases and J by 8 bases, 9 bases remained unmatched. In germline, CDR1 is MGHDK, CDR2 SYGVNS. The CDR3 sequence is CASSEYHVAGGRDEQFF. As DNA, the CDR3 is TGTGCCAGCAGTGAATACCACGTAGCGGGGGGGCGAGATGAGCAGTTCTTC.

This sequence joins TRBV6-6 and TRBJ1-1; D might be TRBD1 (6 bases). The CDR3 totals 16 residues. Germline V gives CDR1 MNHNY, CDR2 SVGAGI (reference sequence). V was trimmed by 4 bases and J by 5 bases, leaving 20 bases between them. The CDR3 region has the DNA TGTGCCAGCAGTTTGACAGGTCTGATGGTGGGAACTGAAGCTTTCTTT. Translated: CASSLTGLMVGTEAFF.

The V gene is TRBV19, the J gene TRBJ1-2; D gene uncertain. The CDR3 length is 13 residues. V was shortened by 5 bases and J by 6 bases, with 13 bases between the two germline ends. Looked up from germline, CDR1 is LNHDA and CDR2 is SQIVND (reference sequence). The CDR3 DNA reads TGTGCCAGTAGTCCCAGAGATCGTAATGGCTACACCTTC. Its translation is CASSPRDRNGYTF.

This clone has just one count. This sequence joins TRBV7-3 and TRBJ1-1; tentative D call: TRBD1 (6 bases). Germline V gene sequence: CDR1 SGHTA, CDR2 FQGTGA. V lost 5 bases and J lost 6, with 19 bases in between. The CDR3 covers 15 residues. The CDR3: CASSPQGGMAAEAFF. Here the CDR3 DNA reads TGTGCCAGCAGCCCGCAAGGGGGAATGGCGGCTGAAGCTTTCTTT.

This chain links TRBV7-8 with TRBJ2-2; TRBD1 agrees at 9 bases. CDR1 is SGHVS and CDR2 is FQNEAQ in the germline V gene. This CDR3 is 16 amino acids long. J was trimmed by 4 bases and V by 1 base; bases with no gene match: 4. The chain's CDR3 is CASSLGVDRGTGELFF. The DNA of the CDR3 is TGTGCCAGCAGCTTAGGGGTGGACAGGGGCACCGGGGAGCTGTTTTTT.

The chain has TRBV7-3 and TRBJ1-1; D might be TRBD1 (6 bases). CDR3 length: 14 amino acids. Trimming shortened V by 0 bases and J by 1 base, and 6 bases separated the two germline ends. Looked up from germline, CDR1 is SGHTA and CDR2 is FQGTGA. CDR3 sequence reads: CASSLTGGNTEAFF. For the CDR3, the DNA is TGTGCCAGCAGCTTAACAGGGGGGAACACTGAAGCTTTCTTT. Full variable domain (missing parts from reference TRBV7-3 and TRBJ1-1): GAGVSQTPSNKVTEKGKYVELRCDPISGHTALYWYRQSLGQGPEFLIYFQGTGAADDSGLPNDRFFAVRPEGSVSTLKIQRTERGDSAVYLCASSLTGGNTEAFFGQGTRLTVV.

The J gene is TRBJ2-1, the V gene TRBV20-1; no clear D. V was trimmed by 4 bases and J by 4 bases, leaving 5 bases between them. The CDR3 has 11 amino acids. CDR1 is DFQATT and CDR2 is SNEGSKA in the germline V gene (reference sequence). CDR3 sequence reads: CSANPYNEQFF. The CDR3 nucleotides are TGCAGTGCTAACCCTTACAATGAGCAGTTCTTC.

The J gene is TRBJ1-5, the V gene TRBV19; TRBD1 matches at 8 bases. This CDR3 is built from 13 residues. V gave up 9 bases and J gave up 7 bases; unmatched junction bases: 8. Per the germline V gene, CDR1 is LNHDA and CDR2 is SQIVND (reference sequence). CDR3 DNA sequence: TGTGCCAGCGAACAGGGGGGTTGGCAGCCCCAGCATTTT. It codes for CASEQGGWQPQHF.

CDR3 nucleotide sequence: TGCAGCGTCCGGACCGTCGGGGAGACCCAGTACTTC. Residues: CSVRTVGETQYF. The chain links TRBV29-1 to TRBJ2-5, with D unclear. The length of the CDR3 is 12 residues. V gave up 6 bases and J gave up 5 bases, with 13 bases separating them. Germline V CDR1 and CDR2: SQVTM, ANQGSEA.

The chain has TRBV6-6 and TRBJ2-1, with 10 bases matching TRBD2. V was clipped by 4 bases and J by 4 bases; unmatched bases: 7. CDR3 length: 16 residues. Germline loops: CDR1 MNHNY, CDR2 SVGAGI (reference sequence). The chain's CDR3 is CASSSSGGAAYNEQFF. CDR3 coding DNA: TGTGCCAGCAGTTCGAGCGGGGGGGCCGCGTACAATGAGCAGTTCTTC.

As to this clone: The conserved closing phenylalanine or tryptophan is absent in this CDR3, likely reflecting a read error. No DNA is shown, since the ends of the CDR3 on it are uncertain; the CDR3 is the one TCRdb lists. The rearrangement joins TRBV14 to TRBJ1-1. The CDR3 spans 12 amino acids, including both terminal residues. Germline V gene data show CDR1 as SGHDN and CDR2 as FVKESK. The CDR3 protein is CASSQDVGGVNV.

The chain recombines TRBV6-5 with TRBJ2-5; 10 bases are shared with TRBD2. Losses at the gene ends were 6 bases for V and 6 bases for J; bases not matched to a gene: 4. The CDR3 has 13 residues. Germline-derived CDR1 and CDR2 are MNHEY and SVGAGI. CDR3 loop: CASRAGGRKTQYF. The CDR3 DNA reads TGTGCCAGCAGAGCGGGGGGGAGGAAGACCCAGTACTTC.

This rearrangement joins TRBV5-8 to TRBJ2-5; a possible D gene is TRBD2 (6 bases). Between the trimmed V and J ends, which lost 4 bases and 1 base, there was a span of 11 bases. Germline loops: CDR1 SGHTS, CDR2 YDEGEE. CDR3 size: 14 residues. CDR3 region: CASSPGGAQETQYF. DNA for the CDR3: TGTGCCAGCAGCCCCGGAGGGGCCCAAGAGACCCAGTACTTC.

The gene calls are TRBV2 and TRBJ2-1; 7 bases align to TRBD2. CDR1 SNHLY and CDR2 FYNNEI come from the germline V gene. The V gene end was trimmed by 7 bases and the J gene end by 9 bases; junction bases not matched to a gene: 9. The length of the CDR3 is 13 residues. The DNA of the CDR3 is TGTGCCAGCAATAGGGACTACAACAGTGAGCAGTTCTTC. It codes for CASNRDYNSEQFF.